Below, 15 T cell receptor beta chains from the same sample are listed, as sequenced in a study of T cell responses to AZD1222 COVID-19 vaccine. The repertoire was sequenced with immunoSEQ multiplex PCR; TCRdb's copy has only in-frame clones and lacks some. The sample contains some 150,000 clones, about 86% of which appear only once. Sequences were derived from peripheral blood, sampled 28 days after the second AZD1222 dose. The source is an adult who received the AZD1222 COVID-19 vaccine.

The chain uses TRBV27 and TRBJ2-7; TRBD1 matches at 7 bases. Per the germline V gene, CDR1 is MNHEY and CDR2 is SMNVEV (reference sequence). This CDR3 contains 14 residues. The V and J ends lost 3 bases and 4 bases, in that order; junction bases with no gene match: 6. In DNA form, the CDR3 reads TGTGCCAGCAGTTTCAAAGGGGGCGCGTACGAGCAGTACTTC. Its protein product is CASSFKGGAYEQYF.

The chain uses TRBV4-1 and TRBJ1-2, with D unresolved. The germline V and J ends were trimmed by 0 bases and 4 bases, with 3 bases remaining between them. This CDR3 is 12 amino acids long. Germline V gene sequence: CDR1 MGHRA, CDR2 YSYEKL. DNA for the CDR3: TGCGCCAGCAGCCAAGATACCTATGGCTACACCTTC. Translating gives CASSQDTYGYTF.

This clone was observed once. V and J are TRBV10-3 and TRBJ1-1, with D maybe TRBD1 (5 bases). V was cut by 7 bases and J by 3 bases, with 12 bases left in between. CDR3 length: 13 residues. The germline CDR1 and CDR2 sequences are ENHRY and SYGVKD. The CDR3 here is CAITRDRDTEAFF. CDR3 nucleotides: TGTGCCATCACTCGAGACAGAGACACTGAAGCTTTCTTT.

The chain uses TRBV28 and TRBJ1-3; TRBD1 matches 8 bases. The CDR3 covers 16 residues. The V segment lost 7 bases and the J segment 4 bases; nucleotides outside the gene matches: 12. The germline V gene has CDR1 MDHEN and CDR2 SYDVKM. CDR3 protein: CASNSRGRGGGNTIYF. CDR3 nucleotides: TGTGCCAGCAACTCCAGGGGGCGCGGAGGAGGAAACACCATATATTTT.

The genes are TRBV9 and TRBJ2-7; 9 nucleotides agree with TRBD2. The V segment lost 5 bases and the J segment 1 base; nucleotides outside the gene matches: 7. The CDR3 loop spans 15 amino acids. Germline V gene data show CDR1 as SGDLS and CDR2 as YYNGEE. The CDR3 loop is CASSSLAGFSYEQYF. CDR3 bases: TGTGCCAGCAGTAGCCTAGCGGGGTTTTCCTACGAGCAGTACTTC.

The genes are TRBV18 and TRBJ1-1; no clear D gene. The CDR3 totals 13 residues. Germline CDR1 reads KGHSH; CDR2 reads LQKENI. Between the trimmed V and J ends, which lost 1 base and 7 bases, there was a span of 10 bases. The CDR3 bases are TGTGCCAGCTCACCACTGAGCGGAAATGAAGCTTTCTTT. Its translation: CASSPLSGNEAFF.

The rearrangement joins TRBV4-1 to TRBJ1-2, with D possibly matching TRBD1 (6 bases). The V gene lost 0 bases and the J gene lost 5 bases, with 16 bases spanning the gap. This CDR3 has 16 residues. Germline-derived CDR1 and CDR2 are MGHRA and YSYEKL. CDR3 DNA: TGCGCCAGCAGCCAAGAAATGCAGGGGTTTGGGTATGGCTACACCTTC. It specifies CASSQEMQGFGYGYTF.

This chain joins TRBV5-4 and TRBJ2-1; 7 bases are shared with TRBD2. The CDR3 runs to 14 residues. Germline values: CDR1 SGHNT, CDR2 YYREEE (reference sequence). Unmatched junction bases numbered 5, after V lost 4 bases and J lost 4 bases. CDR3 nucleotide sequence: TGTGCCAGCAGCCGTAGACTAGCTTACAATGAGCAGTTCTTC. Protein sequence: CASSRRLAYNEQFF.

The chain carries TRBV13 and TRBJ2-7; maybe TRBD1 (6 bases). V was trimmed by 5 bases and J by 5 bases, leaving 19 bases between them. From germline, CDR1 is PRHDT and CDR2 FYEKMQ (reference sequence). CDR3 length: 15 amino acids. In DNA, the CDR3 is TGTGCCAGCAGCCGTACGTACCAGGGGTATGACGAGCAGTACTTC. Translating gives CASSRTYQGYDEQYF.

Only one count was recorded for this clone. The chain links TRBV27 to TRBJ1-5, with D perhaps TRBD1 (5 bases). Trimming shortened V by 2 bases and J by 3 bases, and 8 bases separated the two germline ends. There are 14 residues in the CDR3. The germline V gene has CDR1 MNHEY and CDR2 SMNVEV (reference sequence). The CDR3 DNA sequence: TGTGCCAGCAGTTTAGAGGGGCCCAATCAGCCCCAGCATTTT. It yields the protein CASSLEGPNQPQHF.

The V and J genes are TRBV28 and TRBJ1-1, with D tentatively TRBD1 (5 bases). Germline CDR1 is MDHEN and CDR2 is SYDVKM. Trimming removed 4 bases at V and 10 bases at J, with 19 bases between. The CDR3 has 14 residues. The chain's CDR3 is CASSYPSGGEGAFF. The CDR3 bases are TGTGCCAGCAGTTACCCTTCGGGGGGAGAGGGAGCTTTCTTT.

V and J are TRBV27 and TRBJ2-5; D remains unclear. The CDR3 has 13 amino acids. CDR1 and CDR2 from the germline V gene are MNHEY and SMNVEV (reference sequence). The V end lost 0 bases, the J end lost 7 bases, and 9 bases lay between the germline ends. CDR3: CASSLSALGTQYF. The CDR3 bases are TGTGCCAGCAGTTTATCGGCGCTGGGGACCCAGTACTTC.

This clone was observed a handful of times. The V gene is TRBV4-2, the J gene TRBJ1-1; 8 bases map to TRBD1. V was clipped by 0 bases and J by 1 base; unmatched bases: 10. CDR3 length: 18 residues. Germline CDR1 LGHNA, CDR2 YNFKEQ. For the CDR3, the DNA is TGTGCCAGCAGCCAAGATCTTCAGGGGGCGTTAACGAACACTGAAGCTTTCTTT. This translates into CASSQDLQGALTNTEAFF.

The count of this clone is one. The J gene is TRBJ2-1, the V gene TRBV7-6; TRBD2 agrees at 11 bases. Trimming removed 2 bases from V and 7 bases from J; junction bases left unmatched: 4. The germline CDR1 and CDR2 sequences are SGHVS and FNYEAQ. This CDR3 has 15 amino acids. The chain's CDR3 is CASSLLAGGRNEQFF. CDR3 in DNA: TGTGCCAGCAGCTTACTAGCGGGGGGAAGGAATGAGCAGTTCTTC.

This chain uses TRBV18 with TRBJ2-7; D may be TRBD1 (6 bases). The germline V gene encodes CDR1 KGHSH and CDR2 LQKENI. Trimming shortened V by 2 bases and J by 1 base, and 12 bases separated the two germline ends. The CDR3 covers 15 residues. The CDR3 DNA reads TGTGCCAGCTCACCAGGGGGCGCGAGGTCCTACGAGCAGTACTTC. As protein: CASSPGGARSYEQYF.